Presented here are 12 T cell receptor beta chains from one specimen sequenced in a study of post-analysis software for immune sequencing data. Antigens for these TCRs are unknown. Overall study results and limits: TRBV5-6, TRBV5-1 and TRBV20-1 belonged to a set of roughly five TRBV segments that were more frequent in patients than controls.

TCR beta cDNA libraries included unique molecular identifiers. TCRdb re-derived calls from the PCR reads in MiXCR, one entry per CDR3 protein. The table shows about 540,000 distinct CDR3 sequences, with around a third occurring only once. The sample was blood. The receptors derive from a girl between 2 and 17 years old with multiple sclerosis.

CDR3 region: CASSRRLAGGPNEQFF. The CDR3 DNA reads as TGTGCCAGCAGCCGCCGCCTAGCGGGGGGCCCCAATGAGCAGTTCTTC. The chain is built from TRBV13 and TRBJ2-1; TRBD2 agrees at 11 bases. Germline CDR1 and CDR2: PRHDT and FYEKMQ (reference sequence). The CDR3 consists of 16 residues. Trimming at V came to 5 bases and at J to 6 bases, leaving 9 bases not matched to a gene. Full variable domain (remainder filled in from reference TRBV13 and TRBJ2-1): AAGVIQSPRHLIKEKRETATLKCYPIPRHDTVYWYQQGPGQDPQFLISFYEKMQSDKGSIPDRFSAQQFSDYHSELNMSSLELGDSALYFCASSRRLAGGPNEQFFGPGTRLTVL.

The chain links TRBV11-2 to TRBJ2-3; D is perhaps TRBD2 (7 bases). The V and J ends lost 5 bases and 6 bases respectively, with 21 bases between them. The CDR3 covers 16 residues. Looked up from germline, CDR1 is SGHAT and CDR2 is FQNNGV. This CDR3 reads CASSIRGGGMSDTQYF. CDR3 coding DNA: TGTGCCAGCAGCATTCGAGGGGGGGGCATGTCGGATACGCAGTATTTT.

The chain joins TRBV29-1 to TRBJ2-3, with 9 bases identical to TRBD1. After removal of 5 bases from V and 2 bases from J, the junction contained 5 bases not matched to a gene. CDR1 is SQVTM and CDR2 is ANQGSEA in the germline V gene. This CDR3 region has 14 residues. Written as DNA, the CDR3 is TGCAGCGTTACCGGACAGGGGTTCACAGATACGCAGTATTTT. It translates to CSVTGQGFTDTQYF.

J is TRBJ1-1 and V is TRBV12-3 or TRBV12-4, with a possible D match to TRBD1 (5 bases). The CDR3 is 14 residues long. V lost 5 bases to trimming and J lost 5 bases, with 15 bases between them. The CDR3 region is CASSPLGVSTEAFF. The CDR3 nucleotides read TGTGCCAGCAGTCCTCTAGGGGTCTCAACTGAAGCTTTCTTT.

J is TRBJ2-3 and V is TRBV20-1; 11 nucleotides match TRBD2. V shed 4 bases and J 6 bases; nucleotides not matched to a gene: 6. This CDR3 region has 14 residues. The germline V gene has CDR1 DFQATT and CDR2 SNEGSKA (reference sequence). CDR3 amino acids: CSAISGGARDTQYF. For the CDR3, the DNA is TGCAGTGCTATTAGCGGGGGGGCCAGGGATACGCAGTATTTT.

This chain connects TRBV7-9 to TRBJ1-2; 8 nucleotides align to TRBD1. The germline gives CDR1 SEHNR, CDR2 FQNEAQ (reference sequence). The V gene end was trimmed by 5 bases and the J gene end by 8 bases; junction bases not matched to a gene: 7. CDR3 length: 13 residues. In DNA form, the CDR3 reads TGTGCCAGCAGCCCAGGGGGCCACGGGGGCTACACCTTC. This sequence encodes CASSPGGHGGYTF.

As to this clonotype: A read error may account for a junction end that differs from germline. The rearrangement links TRBV5-1 to TRBJ2-3; a weak D match, TRBD1 (5 bases). Germline V gene data show CDR1 as SGHRS and CDR2 as YFSETQ. The CDR3 sequence is 16 residues long. The CDR3 protein is CAGSLAMGKGADTQYF. The CDR3 DNA reads as TGCGCCGGCAGCTTGGCCATGGGTAAAGGGGCAGATACGCAGTATTTT.

The chain carries TRBV20-1 and TRBJ2-7; D unclear. The CDR3 has 13 amino acids. The germline gives CDR1 DFQATT, CDR2 SNEGSKA (reference sequence). V lost 0 bases to trimming and J lost 2 bases, with 8 bases between them. The CDR3 region is CSARDRVPYEQYF. In DNA, the CDR3 is TGCAGTGCTAGAGATCGGGTTCCCTACGAGCAGTACTTC.

This clonotype was counted a few times. A junction boundary mismatches the germline segment, possibly from a read error. The chain couples TRBV12-3 or TRBV12-4 to TRBJ1-1; D is unclear. The CDR3 is made up of 12 amino acids. CDR3 bases: TGTGCCAGCGTACGGCTGAACACTGAGGCTTTCTTT. Translation gives CASVRLNTEAFF.

V usage is TRBV5-6 and J usage is TRBJ2-5, with TRBD2 matching over 9 bases. After removal of 2 bases from V and 4 bases from J, the junction contained 12 bases not matched to a gene. Germline loops: CDR1 SGHDT, CDR2 YYEEEE. The CDR3 runs 17 residues. This CDR3 reads CASSFGSGGLGGETQYF. Written as DNA, the CDR3 is TGTGCCAGCAGCTTCGGTAGCGGGGGCCTCGGGGGAGAGACCCAGTACTTC.

The rearrangement links TRBV4-1 to TRBJ2-3, with D unclear. Looked up from germline, CDR1 is MGHRA and CDR2 is YSYEKL. CDR3 length equals 13 residues. The germline V and J ends were trimmed by 0 bases and 9 bases, with 10 bases remaining between them. The CDR3 coding sequence is TGCGCCAGCAGCCAAGATTTGGTCCTCACGCAGTATTTT. Encoded protein: CASSQDLVLTQYF.

The chain has TRBV20-1 and TRBJ1-5; 9 nucleotides align to TRBD1. CDR1 is DFQATT, CDR2 SNEGSKA, per germline (reference sequence). The CDR3 spans 16 residues. Losses at the gene ends were 0 bases for V and 2 bases for J; bases not matched to a gene: 5. The CDR3 loop reads CSARDDRGIGNQPQHF. CDR3 nucleotides: TGCAGTGCTAGAGACGACAGGGGGATAGGCAATCAGCCCCAGCATTTT.